This is a list of T cell receptor beta chains from one sample in a study of neurological immune-mediated disorders. TCRdb passed the 5' RACE reads through MiXCR, listing each CDR3 protein once. The sample includes about 55,000 distinct CDR3 sequences, around 4% of them seen just once. Material: PBMCs. The receptors shown here come from a man aged 25 to 40 with multiple sclerosis. The CDR3 runs from the conserved cysteine through the conserved F or W. A D gene is named only where the DNA matches it firmly. Expanded clones are given a class, and other clones once, few, many or no size at all.

clone_size j_call d_call v_call cdr3_nt cdr3_aa
many TRBJ2-3 TRBD2 TRBV12-3/TRBV12-4 TGTGCCAGCAGTTTGGGGGGACTAGCTAGCACAGATACGCAGTATTTT CASSLGGLASTDTQYF
many TRBJ1-1 . TRBV29-1 TGCAGCGCTTTCCTTACGGACACAGGGAACACTGAAGCTTTCTTT CSAFLTDTGNTEAFF
many TRBJ2-1 TRBD2 TRBV5-1 TGCGCCAGCAGCTCCGACTCGCCTCGACTAGCGGGAGAGGGGCAGTTCTTC CASSSDSPRLAGEGQFF
many TRBJ2-1 . TRBV24-1 TGTGCCACCAGTGATTTTATGGGGCATGAGCAGTTCTTC CATSDFMGHEQFF
. TRBJ2-1 . TRBV12-3/TRBV12-4 TGTGCCAGCAGTCCCGGGTACGGGACACAATGGGTTGAGCAGTTCTTC CASSPGYGTQWVEQFF
many TRBJ2-3 TRBD2 TRBV9 TGTGCCAGCAGCGTAGGGCTAGCGGGGGGCCCAAGCACAGATACGCAGTATTTT CASSVGLAGGPSTDTQYF
many TRBJ2-1 TRBD1 TRBV28 TGTGCCAGCAGTTTACAGGGGGTAGGGAATGAGCAGTTCTTC CASSLQGVGNEQFF
many TRBJ2-5 . TRBV5-1 TGCGCCAGCAGCACCAGGGGGGCTCAAGAGACCCAGTACTTC CASSTRGAQETQYF
many TRBJ1-1 . TRBV13 TGTGCCAGCAGTTCCGGGCAATTGGGGACTGAAGCTTTCTTT CASSSGQLGTEAFF
many TRBJ2-3 TRBD1 TRBV7-2 TGTGCCAGCAGGAGCGGACAGGTAACAGATACGCAGTATTTT CASRSGQVTDTQYF
many TRBJ2-7 . TRBV5-6 TGTGCCAGCAGCTTGGCCTTGGTCTACGAGCAGTACTTC CASSLALVYEQYF
few TRBJ1-1 TRBD1 TRBV5-1 TGCGCCAGTGGCGCGGACAGGAGCAACACTGAAGCTTTCTTT CASGADRSNTEAFF
many TRBJ1-2 . TRBV4-2 TGTGCCAGCAGCCAAGATCAAGGGGGCTATGGCTACACCTTC CASSQDQGGYGYTF
many TRBJ2-3 TRBD2 TRBV15 TGTGCCACCAGCAGAATGGCGGGGGGCACAGATACGCAGTATTTT CATSRMAGGTDTQYF
few TRBJ2-5 TRBD2 TRBV28 TGTGCCAGCGGGGGGGGTATGGAGACCCAGTACTTC CASGGGMETQYF
many TRBJ2-2 TRBD1 TRBV27 TGTGCCAGCAGGAGGGACAGGGGGCGCGTCACCGGGGAGCTGTTTTTT CASRRDRGRVTGELFF
many TRBJ2-1 . TRBV7-6 TGTGCCAGCAGCCTACCTAGGCGCAATGAGCAGTTCTTC CASSLPRRNEQFF
many TRBJ2-3 . TRBV6-5 TGTGCCAGCAGCTACAGCAGGGCGACAGATACGCAGTATTTT CASSYSRATDTQYF
. TRBJ2-7 TRBD1 TRBV7-3 TGTGCCAGCAGTTTGGCCGGGACAGGGGGGTTCGAGCAGTACTTC CASSLAGTGGFEQYF
few TRBJ2-1 . TRBV7-3 TGTGCCAGCAGCTTAACCTTGGGCAATGAGCAGTTCTTC CASSLTLGNEQFF
many TRBJ2-1 . TRBV20-1 TGCAGTGGAAGAGGGGGGCCGAACAATGAGCAGTTCTTC CSGRGGPNNEQFF